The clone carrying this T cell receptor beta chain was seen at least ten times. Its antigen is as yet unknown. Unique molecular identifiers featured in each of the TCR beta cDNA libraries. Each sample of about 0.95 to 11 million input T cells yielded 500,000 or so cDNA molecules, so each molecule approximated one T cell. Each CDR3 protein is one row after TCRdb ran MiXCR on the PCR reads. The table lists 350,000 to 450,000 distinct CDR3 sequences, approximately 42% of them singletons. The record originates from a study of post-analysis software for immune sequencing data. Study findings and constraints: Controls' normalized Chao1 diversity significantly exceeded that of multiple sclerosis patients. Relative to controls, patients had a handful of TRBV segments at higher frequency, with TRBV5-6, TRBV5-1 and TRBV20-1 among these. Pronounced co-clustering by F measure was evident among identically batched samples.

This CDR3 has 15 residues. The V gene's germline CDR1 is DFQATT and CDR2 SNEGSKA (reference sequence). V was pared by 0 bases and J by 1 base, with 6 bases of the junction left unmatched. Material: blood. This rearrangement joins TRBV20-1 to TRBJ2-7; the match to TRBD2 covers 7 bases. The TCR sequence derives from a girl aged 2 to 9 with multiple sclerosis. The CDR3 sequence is CSARDPRGVSYEQYF. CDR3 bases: TGCAGTGCTAGAGATCCCCGGGGGGTGTCCTACGAGCAGTACTTC.